The clone carrying this T cell receptor (beta chain) has a handful of counts. This entry is derived from a study of blood T cell repertoires in COVID-19. For the study at large: The study drew acute and convalescent COVID-19 samples from the United States, Italy and Spain.

Original analysis: Amplifying reference gene primers gave estimates of nucleated cell counts. Libraries were prepared by immunoSEQ multiplex PCR; TCRdb keeps only in-frame clonotypes and omits some of them. V and J calls plus clone size are reproduced from that table; the DNA served to infer D and trimming. The table lists a few hundred thousand clones, 80% to 90% of them singletons, with 10% in the top ten. With V trimmed by 5 bases and J by 10 bases, 4 bases remained unmatched. Per germline, CDR1 LNHDA and CDR2 SQIVND (reference sequence). The CDR3 has 12 residues. This chain uses TRBV19 with TRBJ1-4, with 7 bases identical to TRBD1. Sequencing input: peripheral blood. The clonotype comes from a woman older than 75 with acute or convalescent COVID-19. CDR3 residues: CASSARTGKLFF. The CDR3 nucleotides are TGTGCCAGTAGTGCCCGGACAGGAAAACTGTTTTTT.